This TCR beta chain was found in a study of blood T cell repertoires in COVID-19. Study overall: COVID-19 samples, acute and convalescent, were from the United States, Italy and Spain. The cDNA or gDNA used as material had been derived from T cells, B-cell-depleted T cells, or PBMCs.

V was cut by 1 base and J by 6 bases, with 10 bases left in between. The germline CDR1 and CDR2 sequences are SNHLY and FYNNEI. This CDR3 has 14 residues. This clone was seen at least ten times. In the authors' methods: The assay estimated nucleated cells by amplifying reference gene primers. TCRdb's table, derived via immunoSEQ multiplex PCR, lists solely in-frame clones and lacks some. V, J and clone size were drawn from that table, and D and trimming were deduced from the DNA. The sample records fewer than 250,000 clones, roughly four fifths being singletons. The J gene is TRBJ1-5, the V gene TRBV2; possible D gene TRBD1, 6 bases. Sample: peripheral blood. The receptor comes from a man between 45 and 60 years old with acute or convalescent COVID-19. The CDR3 region is CASSEGTAVQPQHF. DNA of the CDR3: TGTGCCAGCAGTGAAGGGACAGCCGTTCAGCCCCAGCATTTT.